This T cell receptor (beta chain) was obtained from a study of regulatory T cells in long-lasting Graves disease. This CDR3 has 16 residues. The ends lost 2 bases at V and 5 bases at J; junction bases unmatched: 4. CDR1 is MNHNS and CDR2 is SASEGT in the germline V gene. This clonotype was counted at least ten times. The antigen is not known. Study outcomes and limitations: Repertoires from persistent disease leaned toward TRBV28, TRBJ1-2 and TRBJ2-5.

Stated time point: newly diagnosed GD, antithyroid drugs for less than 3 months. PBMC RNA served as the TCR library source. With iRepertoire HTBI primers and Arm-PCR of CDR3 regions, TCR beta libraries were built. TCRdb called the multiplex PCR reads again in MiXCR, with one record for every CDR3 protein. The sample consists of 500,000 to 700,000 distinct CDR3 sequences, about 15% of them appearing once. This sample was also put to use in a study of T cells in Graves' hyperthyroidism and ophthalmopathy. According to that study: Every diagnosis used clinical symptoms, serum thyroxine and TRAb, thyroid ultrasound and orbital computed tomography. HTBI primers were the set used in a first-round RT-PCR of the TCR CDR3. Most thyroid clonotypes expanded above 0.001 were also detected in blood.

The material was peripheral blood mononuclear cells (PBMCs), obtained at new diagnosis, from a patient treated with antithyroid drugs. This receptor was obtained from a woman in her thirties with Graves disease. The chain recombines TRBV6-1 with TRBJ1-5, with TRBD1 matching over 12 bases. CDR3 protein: CASSEWGTGGDQPQHF. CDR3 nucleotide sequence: TGTGCCAGCAGTGAATGGGGGACAGGGGGCGATCAGCCCCAGCATTTT.